Below are 30 T cell receptor beta chains sequenced from a single sample in a study of blood T cell repertoires in COVID-19. Repertoires were generated with immunoSEQ multiplex PCR, while TCRdb's copy carries only in-frame clones and drops some. The sample carries more than 300,000 clones, about nine tenths recorded once. Sequencing used PBMCs or T cells enriched from blood (not recorded which). The receptors shown here come from a woman younger than 45 who had recovered from COVID-19.

The chain is built from TRBV12-3 or TRBV12-4 and TRBJ2-3; D gene uncertain. V gave up 3 bases and J gave up 6 bases, with 10 bases separating them. The CDR3 runs 13 residues. The CDR3 loop is CASSLGRRDTQYF. In DNA form, the CDR3 reads TGTGCCAGCAGTTTGGGCAGGCGTGATACGCAGTATTTT.

The rearrangement uses TRBV3-1 (or the pseudogene TRBV3-2) and TRBJ2-5; the match to TRBD2 covers 10 bases. The CDR3 length is 16 residues. Germline V gene sequence: CDR1 LGHDT, CDR2 YNNKEL (reference sequence). After removal of 1 base from V and 2 bases from J, the junction contained 4 bases not matched to a gene. DNA for the CDR3: TGTGCCAGCAGCCAAGGACTAGCGGGTAATCAAGAGACCCAGTACTTC. This encodes CASSQGLAGNQETQYF.

In nucleotides, the CDR3 is TGCGCCAGCACCTTCGCTTGGGGGAGAGGGGGTGATACGCAGTATTTT. This translates into CASTFAWGRGGDTQYF. The chain recombines TRBV5-1 with TRBJ2-3, with D possibly matching TRBD1 (6 bases). The V gene's germline CDR1 is SGHRS and CDR2 YFSETQ. V lost 6 bases, J lost 6 bases, and 23 bases lay in between. CDR3 length equals 16 residues.

The V and J genes are TRBV15 and TRBJ1-3; no clear D gene. The V gene's germline CDR1 is LNHNV and CDR2 YYDKDF (reference sequence). The CDR3 runs 16 residues. V lost 1 base, J lost 0 bases, and 10 bases lay in between. The CDR3 sequence: CATSRVYPHSGNTIYF. The CDR3 DNA sequence: TGTGCCACCAGCAGAGTCTACCCTCACTCTGGAAACACCATATATTTT.

The chain couples TRBV27 to TRBJ1-1, with D possibly TRBD1 on 6 matching bases. In germline, CDR1 is MNHEY, CDR2 SMNVEV (reference sequence). This CDR3 is 15 amino acids long. The V and J ends lost 6 bases and 0 bases respectively, with 14 bases between them. The CDR3 protein is CASSIGQFMNTEAFF. DNA for the CDR3: TGTGCCAGCAGCATAGGACAGTTCATGAACACTGAAGCTTTCTTT.

The rearrangement uses TRBV29-1 and TRBJ2-1; the match to TRBD1 covers 7 bases. The V gene end was trimmed by 8 bases and the J gene end by 4 bases; junction bases not matched to a gene: 2. Germline lookup yields CDR1 SQVTM and CDR2 ANQGSEA. The CDR3 has 11 amino acids. The CDR3 nucleotides are TGCAGCTACAGGGGATACAATGAGCAGTTCTTC. Protein: CSYRGYNEQFF.

This rearrangement joins TRBV5-1 to TRBJ2-7, with 7 bases that match TRBD1. This CDR3 contains 15 residues. V trimming: 0 bases; J trimming: 2 bases; junction bases outside the gene matches: 5. CDR1 and CDR2 (germline): SGHRS, YFSETQ. DNA of the CDR3: TGCGCCAGCAGCTTGGCCGGGACAGACCCCTACGAGCAGTACTTC. Residues: CASSLAGTDPYEQYF. Full variable domain (missing parts from reference TRBV5-1 and TRBJ2-7): KAGVTQTPRYLIKTRGQQVTLSCSPISGHRSVSWYQQTPGQGLQFLFEYFSETQRNKGNFPGRFSGRQFSNSRSEMNVSTLELGDSALYLCASSLAGTDPYEQYFGPGTRLTVT.

This clone was counted once. CDR3 sequence reads: CASSLVPGKKTQYF. CDR3 nucleotide sequence: TGCGCCAGCAGCTTGGTCCCGGGTAAGAAGACCCAGTACTTC. This sequence joins TRBV5-1 and TRBJ2-5; D remains unclear. The germline V and J ends were trimmed by 0 bases and 6 bases, with 12 bases remaining between them. The length of the CDR3 is 14 residues. In germline, CDR1 is SGHRS, CDR2 YFSETQ.

This chain connects TRBV5-8 to TRBJ1-1; D remains ambiguous. The CDR3 runs 12 residues. V was shortened by 3 bases and J by 1 base, with 4 bases between the two germline ends. Germline V gives CDR1 SGHTS, CDR2 YDEGEE. CDR3 sequence: CASSWPNTEAFF. In DNA, the CDR3 is TGTGCCAGCAGCTGGCCGAACACTGAAGCTTTCTTT.

The chain has TRBV7-2 and TRBJ2-3; TRBD2 agrees at 8 bases. Germline V gives CDR1 SGHTA, CDR2 FQGNSA. The J segment lost 4 bases and the V segment lost 3 bases, leaving 3 bases of the junction unmatched. This CDR3 is 14 amino acids long. The CDR3 loop is CASSFSGNADTQYF. The CDR3 DNA reads as TGTGCCAGCAGCTTTAGCGGGAATGCAGATACGCAGTATTTT.

The J gene is TRBJ2-5, the V gene TRBV18; D uncertain. The CDR3 totals 18 residues. CDR1 KGHSH and CDR2 LQKENI come from the germline V gene. V was cut by 0 bases and J by 0 bases, with 17 bases left in between. The CDR3, as DNA: TGTGCCAGCTCACCACCGGCTCTTGCGGAGAAGTACCAAGAGACCCAGTACTTC. It encodes CASSPPALAEKYQETQYF.

This clone occurred once. The chain carries TRBV7-2 and TRBJ2-5, with 9 bases that match TRBD2. The CDR3 covers 16 residues. The V and J ends lost 5 bases and 6 bases, in that order; junction bases with no gene match: 13. The germline V gene has CDR1 SGHTA and CDR2 FQGNSA. This CDR3 reads CASSQNQAGGPQTQYF. In DNA, the CDR3 is TGTGCCAGCAGCCAAAATCAGGCGGGAGGGCCGCAGACCCAGTACTTC.

This chain links TRBV5-5 with TRBJ2-3; D remains ambiguous. This CDR3 has 12 residues. The germline V and J ends were trimmed by 1 base and 6 bases, with 6 bases remaining between them. CDR1 is SGHKS and CDR2 is YYEKEE in the germline V gene (reference sequence). Written as DNA, the CDR3 is TGTGCCAGCAGCTTGTTACTGGATACGCAGTATTTT. Translation: CASSLLLDTQYF.

This chain uses TRBV14 with TRBJ2-1; TRBD2 aligns across 12 bases. Germline CDR1 SGHDN, CDR2 FVKESK. The trim removed 5 bases at V and 6 bases at J, leaving 5 bases unmatched. The CDR3 sequence is 15 residues long. The CDR3 is CASSYTSGRFNEQFF. In DNA form, the CDR3 reads TGTGCCAGCAGCTATACTAGCGGGAGGTTCAATGAGCAGTTCTTC.

Regarding this clone: Distinct nucleotide sequences in the sample also encode this CDR3. This chain connects TRBV7-2 to TRBJ1-2, with 8 bases fitting TRBD1. V was clipped by 1 base and J by 4 bases; unmatched bases: 2. Germline V gene lookup returns CDR1 SGHTA and CDR2 FQGNSA. The CDR3 runs 14 residues. The CDR3 loop is CASSLGQGSYGYTF. In DNA, the CDR3 is TGTGCCAGCAGCTTAGGACAGGGGAGCTATGGCTACACCTTC.

This clone was counted a few times. This rearrangement joins TRBV18 to TRBJ2-5, with D possibly being TRBD1 (5 bases). Trimming took 2 bases from V and 4 from J, leaving 11 bases between them. This CDR3 has 14 amino acids. CDR1 and CDR2 from the germline V gene are KGHSH and LQKENI. This CDR3 is CASSPGRVTETQYF. The CDR3 DNA reads TGTGCCAGCTCACCAGGCAGGGTGACAGAGACCCAGTACTTC.

The J gene is TRBJ2-7, the V gene TRBV6-5, with D possibly being TRBD1 (5 bases). V lost 0 bases and J 5 bases, leaving 11 bases between the germline ends. Germline V gene lookup returns CDR1 MNHEY and CDR2 SVGAGI. This CDR3 spans 14 amino acids. The CDR3 here is CASSYSQGSHEQYF. DNA for the CDR3: TGTGCCAGCAGTTACTCCCAGGGTAGCCACGAGCAGTACTTC.

This sequence joins TRBV9 and TRBJ1-6, with D possibly TRBD1 on 5 matching bases. This CDR3 is 15 amino acids long. Germline values: CDR1 SGDLS, CDR2 YYNGEE. V shed 0 bases and J shed 7 bases, with 11 bases lying between them. In DNA, the CDR3 is TGTGCCAGCAGCGTAGGGGGGGGACTAAATTCACCCCTCCACTTT. This translates into CASSVGGGLNSPLHF.

The chain joins TRBV5-6 to TRBJ1-1, with D possibly matching TRBD1 (6 bases). The CDR3 has 14 residues. The germline V gene has CDR1 SGHDT and CDR2 YYEEEE. Trimming pared 2 bases from V and 1 base from J, leaving 9 bases between. DNA of the CDR3: TGTGCCAGCAGCTTTCTACAGGGGAACACTGAAGCTTTCTTT. Protein product: CASSFLQGNTEAFF.

In its sample, this clone was seen once. The rearrangement joins TRBV29-1 to TRBJ2-7; D gene ambiguous. CDR3 length: 13 residues. CDR1 SQVTM and CDR2 ANQGSEA come from the germline V gene. V dropped 5 bases and J dropped 2 bases, with 13 bases sitting between them. The CDR3 region has the DNA TGCAGCGTTAGTTTAGAGTTAACCTACGAGCAGTACTTC. This sequence encodes CSVSLELTYEQYF.

The rearrangement links TRBV6-5 to TRBJ1-6; D gene ambiguous. The V end lost 8 bases, the J end lost 8 bases, and 19 bases lay between the germline ends. The CDR3 contains 15 residues. Germline CDR1 and CDR2: MNHEY and SVGAGI. The CDR3 coding sequence is TGTGCCAGCCGCGGAGGACCCGATGATTATTCACCCCTCCACTTT. This codes for CASRGGPDDYSPLHF.

This clone was seen a single time. This chain's CDR3 is CASSSSGTGGYTYGAFF. The CDR3 coding sequence is TGTGCCAGCAGTTCCTCCGGGACAGGGGGTTACACTTACGGGGCTTTCTTT. The V and J genes are TRBV27 and TRBJ1-1, with 11 nucleotides matching TRBD1. This CDR3 region has 17 residues. Germline V gene data show CDR1 as MNHEY and CDR2 as SMNVEV (reference sequence). Losses at the gene ends were 4 bases for V and 11 bases for J; bases not matched to a gene: 18.

The V call is TRBV28, the J call TRBJ2-2; no firm D call. Germline V gene sequence: CDR1 MDHEN, CDR2 SYDVKM. V gave up 5 bases and J gave up 2 bases, with 18 bases separating them. CDR3 size: 17 residues. CDR3 coding DNA: TGTGCCAGCAGTCCCCCCCCCGAGAGAATCAACACCGGGGAGCTGTTTTTT. It yields the protein CASSPPPERINTGELFF.

The chain carries TRBV29-1 and TRBJ1-5; TRBD1 matches 9 bases. V lost 6 bases and J lost 2; bases outside the gene matches: 2. The CDR3 extends over 13 amino acids. Looked up from germline, CDR1 is SQVTM and CDR2 is ANQGSEA. CDR3 sequence (DNA): TGCAGCGTCGGGGACAGGGGCAATCAGCCCCAGCATTTT. Translation gives CSVGDRGNQPQHF.

The V gene is TRBV7-2, the J gene TRBJ2-1, with a weak D call TRBD1 (5 bases). Per germline, CDR1 SGHTA and CDR2 FQGNSA. The CDR3 spans 15 residues. V shed 5 bases and J shed 2 bases, with 13 bases lying between them. CDR3 bases: TGTGCCAGCAGCCCAGGGTCGAGAACCTACAATGAGCAGTTCTTC. It yields the protein CASSPGSRTYNEQFF.

The V gene is TRBV6-5, the J gene TRBJ2-2; D gene uncertain. Trimming removed 1 base at V and 0 bases at J, with 6 bases between. The CDR3 is 15 residues long. CDR1 is MNHEY, CDR2 SVGAGI, per germline. DNA of the CDR3: TGTGCCAGCAGTTACTACAGAACGAACACCGGGGAGCTGTTTTTT. It yields the protein CASSYYRTNTGELFF.

The V call is TRBV14, the J call TRBJ2-7; 7 bases align to TRBD1. The germline gives CDR1 SGHDN, CDR2 FVKESK. The CDR3 sequence is 14 residues long. Losses at the gene ends were 4 bases for V and 7 bases for J; bases not matched to a gene: 10. CDR3 sequence (DNA): TGTGCCAGCAGCCCTCTCGACAGGGTCGGTGAGCAGTACTTC. This translates into CASSPLDRVGEQYF.

The rearrangement joins TRBV9 to TRBJ2-7; TRBD2 matches 7 bases. The V and J ends lost 3 bases and 5 bases, in that order; junction bases with no gene match: 14. The CDR3 spans 16 residues. Germline CDR1 and CDR2: SGDLS and YYNGEE. DNA for the CDR3: TGTGCCAGCAGCGCCGGGCTCCTGGCGGGAGTAGACGAGCAGTACTTC. The encoded protein is CASSAGLLAGVDEQYF.

The chain links TRBV19 to TRBJ2-1, with 8 bases lining up with TRBD2. CDR1 is LNHDA and CDR2 is SQIVND in the germline V gene (reference sequence). The CDR3 extends over 14 amino acids. V trimming: 1 base; J trimming: 9 bases; junction bases outside the gene matches: 5. In DNA, the CDR3 is TGTGCCAGTAGTATAGCGGGAGGGCCCGGTGAGCAGTTCTTC. Amino acids: CASSIAGGPGEQFF.

V gene TRBV30 combines with J gene TRBJ2-2, with D hard to call. From germline, CDR1 is GTSNPN and CDR2 SVGIG (reference sequence). This CDR3 spans 13 amino acids. The V end lost 0 bases, the J end lost 6 bases, and 8 bases lay between the germline ends. The CDR3 nucleotides read TGTGCCTGGAGTGTTTTTAGTCCCGGGGAGCTGTTTTTT. Translation: CAWSVFSPGELFF.